A single sample is the source of the 8 T cell receptor beta chains below, sequenced in a study of cytomegalovirus exposure and HLA in healthy donors. Generated by immunoSEQ multiplex PCR, the TCRdb table keeps only in-frame clones and is missing some. The data hold over 150,000 clones, with 86% observed a single time. The specimen sequenced was PBMCs. All receptors derive from a human donor in good health.

The chain recombines TRBV28 with TRBJ2-7; tentative D call: TRBD2 (6 bases). CDR1 MDHEN and CDR2 SYDVKM come from the germline V gene. V was shortened by 5 bases and J by 3 bases, with 17 bases between the two germline ends. The CDR3 runs 15 residues. CDR3 residues: CASSRSTSRLYEQYF. The CDR3, as DNA: TGTGCCAGCAGTCGAAGTACTAGCCGACTCTACGAGCAGTACTTC.

This chain connects TRBV4-3 to TRBJ2-7; a weak D match, TRBD2 (5 bases). CDR1 and CDR2 (germline): LGHNA, YSLEER. With 0 bases removed from V and 4 bases from J, the gap between germline ends came to 22 bases. CDR3 size: 18 residues. The CDR3 DNA reads TGCGCCAGCAGCCAAGATCTCGGCGGGCCGGTATTTGCGTACGAGCAGTACTTC. It codes for CASSQDLGGPVFAYEQYF.

The chain has TRBV19 and TRBJ2-7; a possible D gene is TRBD1 (5 bases). The ends were cut back, 1 base at V and 3 bases at J, with 13 bases in the middle. The CDR3 covers 15 residues. Germline CDR1 is LNHDA and CDR2 is SQIVND (reference sequence). As DNA, the CDR3 is TGTGCCAGTAGTATAGTTCAGGGTGCAAACTACGAGCAGTACTTC. This sequence encodes CASSIVQGANYEQYF. The full variable domain, rest sourced from reference TRBV19 and TRBJ2-7, is DGGITQSPKYLFRKEGQNVTLSCEQNLNHDAMYWYRQDPGQGLRLIYYSQIVNDFQKGDIAEGYSVSREKKESFPLTVTSAQKNPTAFYLCASSIVQGANYEQYFGPGTRLTVT.

The chain links TRBV19 to TRBJ2-3, with D unresolved. CDR1 LNHDA and CDR2 SQIVND come from the germline V gene (reference sequence). The V and J ends lost 0 bases and 6 bases respectively, with 10 bases between them. This CDR3 has 14 residues. CDR3 loop: CASSIDSVSDTQYF. CDR3 in DNA: TGTGCCAGTAGTATAGACAGCGTTTCGGATACGCAGTATTTT.

The chain combines TRBV28 with TRBJ2-1; TRBD2 aligns across 10 bases. CDR3 length: 21 amino acids. Germline CDR1 and CDR2: MDHEN and SYDVKM. The V and J ends lost 5 bases and 4 bases, in that order; junction bases with no gene match: 23. In nucleotides, the CDR3 is TGTGCCAGCAGTCAATTGTACGTCAGGACTAGCGGAACGAAAAAATACAATGAGCAGTTCTTC. It specifies CASSQLYVRTSGTKKYNEQFF.

This chain joins TRBV5-1 and TRBJ1-1, with 9 bases fitting TRBD1. The CDR3 sequence is 15 residues long. Germline V gene lookup returns CDR1 SGHRS and CDR2 YFSETQ. The trim removed 3 bases at V and 3 bases at J, leaving 6 bases unmatched. CDR3 bases: TGCGCCAGCAGCTCGGGGGACAGGGACGACACTGAAGCTTTCTTT. This gives the protein CASSSGDRDDTEAFF. The whole variable domain, filled in from reference TRBV5-1 and TRBJ1-1, reads KAGVTQTPRYLIKTRGQQVTLSCSPISGHRSVSWYQQTPGQGLQFLFEYFSETQRNKGNFPGRFSGRQFSNSRSEMNVSTLELGDSALYLCASSSGDRDDTEAFFGQGTRLTVV.

The rearrangement uses TRBV29-1 and TRBJ1-2; TRBD1 aligns across 8 bases. This CDR3 contains 13 residues. Losses at the gene ends were 6 bases for V and 4 bases for J; bases not matched to a gene: 7. CDR1 and CDR2 (germline): SQVTM, ANQGSEA. The CDR3 nucleotides are TGCAGCGTACTACAGGGGGGGAGCTATGGCTACACCTTC. Translating it yields CSVLQGGSYGYTF.

V usage is TRBV7-6 and J usage is TRBJ2-2, with a weak D call TRBD2 (6 bases). The CDR3 totals 17 residues. Germline lookup yields CDR1 SGHVS and CDR2 FNYEAQ. The V end lost 1 base, the J end lost 2 bases, and 14 bases lay between the germline ends. This chain's CDR3 is CASSLELVGLNTGELFF. The CDR3 DNA reads TGTGCCAGCAGCTTAGAATTGGTAGGACTAAACACCGGGGAGCTGTTTTTT.